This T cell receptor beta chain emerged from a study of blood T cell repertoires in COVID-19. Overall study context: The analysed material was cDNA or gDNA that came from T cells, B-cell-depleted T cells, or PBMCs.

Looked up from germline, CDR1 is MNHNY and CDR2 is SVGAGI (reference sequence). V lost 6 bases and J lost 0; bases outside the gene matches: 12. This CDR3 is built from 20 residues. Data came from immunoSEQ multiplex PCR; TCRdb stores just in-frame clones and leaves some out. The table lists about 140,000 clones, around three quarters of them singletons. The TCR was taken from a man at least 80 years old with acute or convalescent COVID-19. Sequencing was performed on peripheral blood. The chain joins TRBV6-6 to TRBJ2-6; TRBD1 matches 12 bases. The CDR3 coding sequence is TGTGCCAGCAGCTTCGGGACAGGGGGCTCACGTTACTCTGGGGCCAACGTCCTGACTTTC. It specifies CASSFGTGGSRYSGANVLTF.